Listed below are T cell receptor beta chains from one sample, sequenced in a study of regulatory T cells in long-lasting Graves disease. TCRdb processed the multiplex PCR reads anew with MiXCR; each CDR3 protein has one entry. Of 420,000 or so distinct CDR3 sequences detected, 16% appear once; the ten largest clones hold 23%. These same records also appear under a second study, on T cells in Graves' hyperthyroidism and ophthalmopathy.

The input for sequencing was peripheral blood mononuclear cells (PBMCs), taken at new diagnosis, from a patient treated with antithyroid drugs. These receptors were obtained from a woman between 18 and 29 years old with Graves disease. The CDR3 runs from the conserved cysteine through the conserved F or W. Fields, in order: V gene, clone size, D gene, J gene, CDR3 DNA, CDR3 protein. D genes are given only for firm matches. Clone size appears in some rows only: once, few, many, or a class for an expanded clone.

>TRBV27|many|.|TRBJ2-7
TGTGCCAGCAGTTTAAGATGGTTGGGGGACTTGGCTACCTACGAGCAGTACTTC
CASSLRWLGDLATYEQYF
>TRBV20-1|many|.|TRBJ1-5
TGCAGTGCTTCTAGAGTACGGGTTAATCAGCCCCAGCATTTT
CSASRVRVNQPQHF
>TRBV19|few|.|TRBJ2-1
TGTGCCAGTAGTAACCCTATTTGGTCTGGCGGAAGGTCCTACAATGAGCAGTTCTTC
CASSNPIWSGGRSYNEQFF
>TRBV4-1|few|TRBD2|TRBJ2-7
TGCGCCAGCAGCCGTAGCGGGGGGGGTCTCTACGAGCAGTACTTC
CASSRSGGGLYEQYF
>TRBV7-3|many|TRBD2|TRBJ2-3
TGTGCCAGCAGCTCGGGACTAGCGGGAGGAGATACGCAGTATTTT
CASSSGLAGGDTQYF
>TRBV5-1|few|TRBD1|TRBJ1-2
TGCGCCAGCAGCAAAGGGACAGATGCTAACTATGGCTACACCTTC
CASSKGTDANYGYTF
>TRBV28|.|TRBD2|TRBJ2-5
TGTGCCAGCAGTTTATTGGGACTAGCGGGAGGGCCGTTCGAGACCCAGTACTTC
CASSLLGLAGGPFETQYF
>TRBV28|many|TRBD1|TRBJ1-6
TGTGCCAGCAGTCCGTCGACAGGGGTTAATTCACCCCTCCACTTT
CASSPSTGVNSPLHF
>TRBV6-1|many|.|TRBJ2-1
TGTGCCAGCAGTGAAGATAGCGTCCGGGAGCAGTTCTTC
CASSEDSVREQFF
>TRBV12-3/TRBV12-4|.|.|TRBJ2-2
TGTGCCAGCAGTGGAGGGGGAGACACCGGGGAGCTGTTTTTT
CASSGGGDTGELFF
>TRBV6-1|many|TRBD1|TRBJ2-3
TGTGCCACCCGGACAGGGAGCACAGATACGCAGTATTTT
CATRTGSTDTQYF
>TRBV29-1|few|.|TRBJ2-5
TGCAGCGTTGAGGTCTCTATTCAGACCCAGTACTTC
CSVEVSIQTQYF
>TRBV3-1|many|.|TRBJ1-2
TGTGCCAGCAGCCAAGATCGTCAGGGCTACACCTTC
CASSQDRQGYTF
>TRBV7-2|many|.|TRBJ2-5
TGTGCCAGCAGCTACGGACGAGGAGAGACCCAGTACTTC
CASSYGRGETQYF
>TRBV11-2|.|.|TRBJ2-7
TGTGCCAGCAGCTTAGGGACAGAATACGAGCGGTACTTC
CASSLGTEYERYF
>TRBV28|.|TRBD1|TRBJ2-5
TGTGCCAGCAGCCGCAGACAGGGGCGGGAGACCCAGTACTTC
CASSRRQGRETQYF
>TRBV7-2|few|TRBD2|TRBJ2-1
TGTGCCAGCAGCTTAGAGCGGGGGATCTACAATGAGCAGTTCTTC
CASSLERGIYNEQFF
>TRBV2|many|.|TRBJ2-1
TGTGCCGGATCCGGCTGGGGAACCGGTGAGCAGTTCTTC
CAGSGWGTGEQFF
>TRBV28|many|.|TRBJ2-7
TGTGCCAGCAGTTCCCCAGGGGCCAGATCCTACGAGCAGTACTTC
CASSSPGARSYEQYF
>TRBV28|many|TRBD2|TRBJ2-3
TGTGCCAGCAGTTTAGGGGAGGGGAACACAGATACGCAGTATTTT
CASSLGEGNTDTQYF
>TRBV28|many|.|TRBJ1-4
TGTGCCAGCAGGACCCTAGGGGAAAAACTGTTTTTT
CASRTLGEKLFF
>TRBV9|.|.|TRBJ2-3
TGTGCCAGCAGCGTAGGAATCGACCGGGGAGATACGCAGTATTTT
CASSVGIDRGDTQYF
>TRBV27|few|TRBD2|TRBJ2-1
TGTGCCAGCAGTTTTGGGACGGGACTAGCGGGAGGAGAGCAGTTCTTC
CASSFGTGLAGGEQFF
>TRBV6-1|many|.|TRBJ2-5
TGTGCCAGCAGTACCCGGGGACTCCAGGAGACCCAGTACTTC
CASSTRGLQETQYF
>TRBV28|few|.|TRBJ1-5
TGTGCCAGCAGCCCCGGGCGGGGGAGTCAGCCCCAGCATTTT
CASSPGRGSQPQHF
>TRBV12-3/TRBV12-4|many|TRBD2|TRBJ2-3
TGTGCCAGCAGTTTAGGGCCCGGGACTATTACAGATACGCAGTATTTT
CASSLGPGTITDTQYF
>TRBV30|many|.|TRBJ2-1
TGTGCCTGGCTGCCGTACAAGGGTGGCAATGAGCAGTTCTTC
CAWLPYKGGNEQFF
>TRBV5-6|few|.|TRBJ2-7
TGTGCCAGCAGCTTGGGTTTGGAGGGCGAGCAGTACTTC
CASSLGLEGEQYF
>TRBV20-1|many|.|TRBJ2-7
TGCAGTGCTTTACAGTTCTACGAGCAGTACTTC
CSALQFYEQYF
>TRBV2|many|.|TRBJ2-7
TGTGCCACCTCGGGACTTCCCTACGAGCAGTACTTC
CATSGLPYEQYF
>TRBV7-2|few|.|TRBJ1-5
TGTGCCAGCAGCTTGGGAGTATCTCAGCCCCAGCATTTT
CASSLGVSQPQHF